This is a list of T cell receptor beta chains from one sample in a study of T cells in Graves' hyperthyroidism and ophthalmopathy. TCRdb reprocessed the multiplex PCR reads with MiXCR, giving one entry per CDR3 protein. The sample records 500,000 or so distinct CDR3 sequences, 15% to 20% being singletons. Specimen: blood. These receptors all stem from a young woman with Graves' ophthalmopathy. Each CDR3 is given with its conserved first and last residue. The D gene is left open where the match is weak. Clone size, where shown, is once, few, many, or a class for clones that have expanded.

D gene	J gene	V gene	CDR3 length	clone size	CDR3 DNA	CDR3 protein
-	TRBJ2-7	TRBV7-2	15	many	TGTGCCAGCAGCTTAACGGGACAACCCTGGGACGAGCAGTACTTC	CASSLTGQPWDEQYF
TRBD1	TRBJ2-7	TRBV30	13	many	TGTGCCTGGAGTGCAGGGGGACCCTACGAGCAGTACTTC	CAWSAGGPYEQYF
TRBD1	TRBJ1-1	TRBV3-1	15	few	TGTGCCAGCAGCCAGGGACAGAGGTTTCTCACTGAAGCTTTCTTT	CASSQGQRFLTEAFF
-	TRBJ2-1	TRBV6-2/TRBV6-3	15	many	TGTGCCAGCAGGCCAATAGGAGATAAGGGGAGTGAGCAGTTCTTC	CASRPIGDKGSEQFF
-	TRBJ1-3	TRBV2	15	few	TGTGCCAGCAGCCAGTACACAGGCTCTGGAAACACCATATATTTT	CASSQYTGSGNTIYF
-	TRBJ2-7	TRBV11-3	13	many	TGTGCCAGCAGCCGCAGGGATTCGGACGAGCAGTACTTC	CASSRRDSDEQYF
-	TRBJ1-6	TRBV12-3/TRBV12-4	14	few	TGTGCCAGCAGTTTGAGTCGGACCAATTTACCCCTCCACTTT	CASSLSRTNLPLHF
TRBD2	TRBJ2-2	TRBV20-1	18	-	TGCAGTGCTCGAACCGGGACTAGCGGAGGTGTGGGCACCGGGGAGCTGTTTTTT	CSARTGTSGGVGTGELFF
-	TRBJ2-7	TRBV2	12	many	TGTGCCAGCAGTGATGAATCCTACGAGCAGTACTTC	CASSDESYEQYF
-	TRBJ1-5	TRBV7-3	15	few	TGTGCCAGCAGCTCCCGGGACATTAGCAATCAGCCCCAGCATTTT	CASSSRDISNQPQHF
TRBD1	TRBJ2-1	TRBV28	11	many	TGTGCCAGCAGCCTCCGGGACAGGCAGTTCTTC	CASSLRDRQFF
TRBD1	TRBJ2-3	TRBV30	15	-	TGTGCCTGGAGTTTCGGGACAGGGACGACAGATACGCAGTATTTT	CAWSFGTGTTDTQYF
TRBD1	TRBJ2-5	TRBV20-1	15	-	TGCAGTGCCACCCACCAGACGACAGGGTTGAAGACCCAGTACTTC	CSATHQTTGLKTQYF
TRBD1	TRBJ2-5	TRBV7-2	18	many	TGTGCCAGCAGCTTAGTCGGACAGGGCCCAATAGTACAAGAGACCCAGTACTTC	CASSLVGQGPIVQETQYF
TRBD1	TRBJ2-1	TRBV6-1	15	many	TGTGCCAGCACCCTACGGGACAGAGTCAACAATGAGCAGTTCTTC	CASTLRDRVNNEQFF
-	TRBJ2-5	TRBV27	15	-	TGTGCCAGCAGTCCCCCGGGGTTGGGACGGGAGACCCAGTACTTC	CASSPPGLGRETQYF
-	TRBJ1-2	TRBV20-1	12	many	TGCAGTGCTCTTAGAGGGGTCGATGGCTACACCTTC	CSALRGVDGYTF
-	TRBJ2-7	TRBV27	14	-	TGTGCCAGCAGTTTATCGGGGGGGCCGGGTGAGCAGTACTTC	CASSLSGGPGEQYF
-	TRBJ2-1	TRBV7-9	15	-	TGTGCCAGCAGCTTAGAGGCCAATAACCTCCATGAGCAGTTCTTC	CASSLEANNLHEQFF
TRBD1	TRBJ1-1	TRBV7-6	15	many	TGTGCCAGCAGCCCCCAACCACAGGGGGCTACTGAAGCTTTCTTT	CASSPQPQGATEAFF
TRBD2	TRBJ2-1	TRBV30	16	few	TGTGCCTGGAGTATCCCATTAGCGGGAGGGGAGGATGAGCAGTTCTTC	CAWSIPLAGGEDEQFF
-	TRBJ2-3	TRBV7-6	16	many	TGTGCCAGCAGCTCCCAGGGGGGCGGACACACAGATACGCAGTATTTT	CASSSQGGGHTDTQYF
-	TRBJ2-2	TRBV7-7	14	-	TGTGCTAGCAGCCTCGATCCGGACGCCGGGGAGCTGTTTTTT	CASSLDPDAGELFF
-	TRBJ1-4	TRBV9	16	-	TGTGCCAGCAGCGTTCGGGGGGGCCGGACTAATGAAAAACTGTTTTTT	CASSVRGGRTNEKLFF
-	TRBJ2-5	TRBV27	14	-	TGTGCCAGCAGTTCGATCTACAAGGTGGAGACCCAGTACTTC	CASSSIYKVETQYF
TRBD2	TRBJ2-1	TRBV7-6	15	many	TGTGCCAGCAGCTTAGAAGCGGGAGCCCTCAATGAGCAGTTCTTC	CASSLEAGALNEQFF
TRBD1	TRBJ1-2	TRBV5-4	14	once	TGTGCCAGCAGCGTGGGACAGGACAACTATGGCTACACCTTC	CASSVGQDNYGYTF
-	TRBJ2-4	TRBV7-2	15	-	TGTGCCAGCAGCTTAGTTACGGGAGTTAAAAACATTCAGTACTTC	CASSLVTGVKNIQYF
-	TRBJ2-3	TRBV15	15	few	TGTGCCACCAGCAGAGATGAAGGGACCCCAAATACGCAGTATTTT	CATSRDEGTPNTQYF
-	TRBJ2-7	TRBV7-3	13	many	TGTGCCAGCAGCTCGGGACCTCAGAACGAGCAGTACTTC	CASSSGPQNEQYF
TRBD2	TRBJ2-1	TRBV27	15	many	TGTGCCAGCAGCAGCGGGGGGGCGGAGTACAATGAGCAGTTCTTC	CASSSGGAEYNEQFF
-	TRBJ2-7	TRBV20-1	15	few	TGCAGTGCTAGGTCCCGGTCGGGGGCCTCCTACGAGCAGTACTTC	CSARSRSGASYEQYF
TRBD1	TRBJ2-7	TRBV11-2	15	many	TGTGCCAGCAGCTCTTTCCCGGGACAGGGAGACGAGCAGTACTTC	CASSSFPGQGDEQYF
TRBD1	TRBJ1-1	TRBV28	14	-	TGTGCCAGCAGGGACAGGGCCCTTGGGACTGAAGCTTTCTTT	CASRDRALGTEAFF
-	TRBJ1-2	TRBV12-3/TRBV12-4	11	few	TGTGCCAGCAGTAATATCCATGGCTACACCTTC	CASSNIHGYTF
TRBD2	TRBJ2-3	TRBV7-2	18	many	TGTGCCAGCAGTTCCTTAGCGGGAGGGCCATGGTACGTAGATACGCAGTATTTT	CASSSLAGGPWYVDTQYF
TRBD2	TRBJ2-5	TRBV5-5	17	few	TGTGCCAGCAGCTTGGTGCCCCGAACTAGCGGGGAAGAGACCCAGTACTTC	CASSLVPRTSGEETQYF